Given below is one T cell receptor beta chain in context. Its cognate antigen is unknown. There are 15 residues in the CDR3. V was pared by 6 bases and J by 3 bases, with 9 bases of the junction left unmatched. CDR1 and CDR2 from the germline V gene are SEHNR and FQNEAQ (reference sequence). This sample is drawn from a study of radiotherapy plus CTLA-4 blockade in lung cancer. Study observations and caveats: Early blood T cell clone dynamics, with interferon-beta, were reported to best predict response. Radiotherapy was combined with ipilimumab, and tumor-derived TCR clones then expanded in blood.

People whose metastatic non-small-cell lung cancer was chemo-refractory got focal radiation along with CTLA-4 blockade by ipilimumab. Method: immunoSEQ multiplex PCR; TCRdb's copy keeps in-frame clones and lacks some. The sample holds about 110,000 clones, 85% to 90% seen once. Sample: peripheral blood, taken from a patient treated with radiotherapy plus ipilimumab. The TCR was taken from a human donor with non-small cell lung cancer that progressed on radiotherapy plus ipilimumab. Some clones in this sample may be carry-over from other donors' samples. The chain employs TRBV7-9 and TRBJ2-7; TRBD1 agrees at 9 bases. The CDR3 region has the DNA TGTGCCAGCAGTTCACTAGGGACAGGGAGCTACGAGCAGTACTTC. It is translated as CASSSLGTGSYEQYF.